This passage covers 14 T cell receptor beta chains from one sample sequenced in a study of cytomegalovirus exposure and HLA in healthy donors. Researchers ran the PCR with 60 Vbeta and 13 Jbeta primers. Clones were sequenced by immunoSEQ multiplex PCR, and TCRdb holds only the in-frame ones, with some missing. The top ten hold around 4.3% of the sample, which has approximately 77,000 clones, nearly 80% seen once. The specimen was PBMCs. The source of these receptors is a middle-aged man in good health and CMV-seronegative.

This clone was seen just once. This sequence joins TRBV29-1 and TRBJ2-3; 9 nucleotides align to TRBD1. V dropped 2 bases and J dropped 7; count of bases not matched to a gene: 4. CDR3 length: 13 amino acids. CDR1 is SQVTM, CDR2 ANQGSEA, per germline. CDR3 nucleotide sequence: TGCAGCGTTGAAAGGGACAGGGAAAATACGCAGTATTTT. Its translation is CSVERDRENTQYF.

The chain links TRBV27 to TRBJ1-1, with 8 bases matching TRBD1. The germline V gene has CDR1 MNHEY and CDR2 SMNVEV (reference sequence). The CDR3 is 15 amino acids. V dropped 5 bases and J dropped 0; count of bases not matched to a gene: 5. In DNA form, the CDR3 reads TGTGCCAGCAGTCCCGACAGGGGAGTGAACACTGAAGCTTTCTTT. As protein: CASSPDRGVNTEAFF.

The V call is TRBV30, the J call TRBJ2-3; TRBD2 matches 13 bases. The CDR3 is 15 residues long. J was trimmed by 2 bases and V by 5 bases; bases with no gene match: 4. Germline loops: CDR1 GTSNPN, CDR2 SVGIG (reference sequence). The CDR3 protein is CAWQTSGRPTDTQYF. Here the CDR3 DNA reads TGTGCCTGGCAGACTAGCGGGAGGCCCACAGATACGCAGTATTTT.

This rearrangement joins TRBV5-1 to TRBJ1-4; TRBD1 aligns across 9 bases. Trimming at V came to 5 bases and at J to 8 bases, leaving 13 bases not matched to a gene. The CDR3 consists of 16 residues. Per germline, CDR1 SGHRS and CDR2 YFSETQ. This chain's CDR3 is CASRSIPGQGWEKLFF. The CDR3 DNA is TGCGCCAGCAGATCAATCCCGGGACAGGGATGGGAAAAACTGTTTTTT.

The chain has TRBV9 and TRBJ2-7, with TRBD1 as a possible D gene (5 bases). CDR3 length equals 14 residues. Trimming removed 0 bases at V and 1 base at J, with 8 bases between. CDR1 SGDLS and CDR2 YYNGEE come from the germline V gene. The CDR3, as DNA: TGTGCCAGCAGCGTAGGTTCAGGGTCCTACGAGCAGTACTTC. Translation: CASSVGSGSYEQYF.

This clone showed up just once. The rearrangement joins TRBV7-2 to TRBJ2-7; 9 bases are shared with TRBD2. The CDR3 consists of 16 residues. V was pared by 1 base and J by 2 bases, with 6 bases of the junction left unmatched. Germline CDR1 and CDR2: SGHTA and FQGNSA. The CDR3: CASSLVRASGAYEQYF. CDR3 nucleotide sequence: TGTGCCAGCAGCTTAGTTAGGGCTAGCGGGGCCTACGAGCAGTACTTC.

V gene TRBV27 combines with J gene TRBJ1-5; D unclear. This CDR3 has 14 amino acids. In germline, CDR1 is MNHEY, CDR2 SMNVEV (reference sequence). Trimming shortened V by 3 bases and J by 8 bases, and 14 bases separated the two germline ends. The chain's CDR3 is CASSLDSRAEPQHF. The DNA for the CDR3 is TGTGCCAGCAGTTTGGACTCTCGGGCGGAGCCCCAGCATTTT.

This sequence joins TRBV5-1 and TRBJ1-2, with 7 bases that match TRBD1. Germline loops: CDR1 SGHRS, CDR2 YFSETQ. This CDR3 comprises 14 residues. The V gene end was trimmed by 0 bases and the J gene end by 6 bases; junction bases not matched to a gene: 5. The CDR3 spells CASSLGQGPDGYTF. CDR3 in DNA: TGCGCCAGCAGCTTGGGACAGGGTCCAGATGGCTACACCTTC. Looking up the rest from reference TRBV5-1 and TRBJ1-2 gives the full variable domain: KAGVTQTPRYLIKTRGQQVTLSCSPISGHRSVSWYQQTPGQGLQFLFEYFSETQRNKGNFPGRFSGRQFSNSRSEMNVSTLELGDSALYLCASSLGQGPDGYTFGSGTRLTVV.

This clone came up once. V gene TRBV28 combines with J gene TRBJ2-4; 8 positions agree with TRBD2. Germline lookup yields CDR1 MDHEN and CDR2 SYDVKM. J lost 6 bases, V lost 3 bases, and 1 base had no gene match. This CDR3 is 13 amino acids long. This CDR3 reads CASSFRGGNIQYF. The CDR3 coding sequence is TGTGCCAGCAGTTTTCGGGGGGGAAACATTCAGTACTTC.

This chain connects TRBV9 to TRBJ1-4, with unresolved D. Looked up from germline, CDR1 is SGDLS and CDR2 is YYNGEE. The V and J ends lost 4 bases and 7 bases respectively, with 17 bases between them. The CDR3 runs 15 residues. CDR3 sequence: CASSPSGVGGEKLFF. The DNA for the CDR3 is TGTGCCAGCAGCCCCTCCGGGGTCGGAGGTGAAAAACTGTTTTTT.

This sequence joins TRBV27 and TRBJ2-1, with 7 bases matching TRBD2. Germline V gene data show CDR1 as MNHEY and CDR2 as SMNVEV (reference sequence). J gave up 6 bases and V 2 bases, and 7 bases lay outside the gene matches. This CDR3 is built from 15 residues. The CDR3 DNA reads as TGTGCCAGCAGTTTAGAGGGAGGGCCTCGCAATGAGCAGTTCTTC. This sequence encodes CASSLEGGPRNEQFF.

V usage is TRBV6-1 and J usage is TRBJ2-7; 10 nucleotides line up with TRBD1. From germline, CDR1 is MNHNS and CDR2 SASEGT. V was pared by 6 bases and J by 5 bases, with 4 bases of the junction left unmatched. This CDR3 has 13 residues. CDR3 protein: CASRGQGRDEQYV. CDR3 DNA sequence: TGTGCCAGCAGGGGACAGGGGAGGGACGAGCAGTACGTC.

For the CDR3, the DNA is TGTGCCAGCAGAGTAGCCGGAGGTAGCACAGATACGCAGTATTTT. Protein: CASRVAGGSTDTQYF. The V call is TRBV6-4, the J call TRBJ2-3; D perhaps matches TRBD2 (5 bases). Germline V CDR1 and CDR2: MRHNA, SNTAGT. Trimming pared 6 bases from V and 0 bases from J, leaving 13 bases between. This CDR3 spans 15 amino acids.

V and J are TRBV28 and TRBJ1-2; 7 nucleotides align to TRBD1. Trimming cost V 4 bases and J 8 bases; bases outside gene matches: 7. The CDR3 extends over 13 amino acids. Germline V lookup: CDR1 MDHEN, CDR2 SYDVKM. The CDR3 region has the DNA TGTGCCAGCAGTTCACAGGGGCTGTGGGGCTACACCTTC. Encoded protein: CASSSQGLWGYTF.